The subject of this entry is one TCR beta chain. TCRdb keeps only in-frame clones here, not all; method: immunoSEQ multiplex PCR. The profile shows 80,000 to 90,000 clones, 95% to 98% of them singletons. The sample belongs to a study of cytomegalovirus exposure and HLA in healthy donors. This TCR derives from a man aged 18 to 35 in good health and CMV-seronegative. Input material: PBMCs.

CDR3 amino acids: CASMDSDSVSYGYTF. Written as DNA, the CDR3 is TGTGCCAGCATGGACAGTGACTCCGTATCATATGGCTACACCTTC. J is TRBJ1-2 and V is TRBV6-5; TRBD1 might be the D (6 bases). With 7 bases removed from V and 5 bases from J, the gap between germline ends came to 20 bases. This CDR3 comprises 15 residues. Looked up from germline, CDR1 is MNHEY and CDR2 is SVGAGI.